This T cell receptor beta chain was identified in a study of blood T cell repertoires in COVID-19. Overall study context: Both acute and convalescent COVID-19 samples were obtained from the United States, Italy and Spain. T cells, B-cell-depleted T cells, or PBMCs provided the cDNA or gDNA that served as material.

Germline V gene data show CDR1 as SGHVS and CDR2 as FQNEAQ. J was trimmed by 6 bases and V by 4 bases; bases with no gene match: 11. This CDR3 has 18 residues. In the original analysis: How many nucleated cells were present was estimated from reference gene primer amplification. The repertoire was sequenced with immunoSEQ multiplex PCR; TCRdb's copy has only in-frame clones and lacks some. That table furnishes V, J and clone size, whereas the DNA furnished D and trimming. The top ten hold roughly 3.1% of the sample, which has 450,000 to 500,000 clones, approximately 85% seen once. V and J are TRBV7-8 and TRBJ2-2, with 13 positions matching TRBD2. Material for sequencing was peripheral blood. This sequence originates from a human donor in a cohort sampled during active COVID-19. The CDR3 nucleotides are TGTGCCAGCAGCTCTTGGACTAGCGGGAGAAGGGTTGCCGGGGAGCTGTTTTTT. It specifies CASSSWTSGRRVAGELFF.